The 28 T cell receptor beta chains below all came from one sample that was sequenced in a study of regulatory T cells in long-lasting Graves disease. Time point specified: newly diagnosed GD, antithyroid drugs for less than 3 months. The TCR library was made from RNA extracted from PBMCs. The authors built TCR beta libraries using iRepertoire HTBI primers and Arm-PCR of CDR3 regions. TCRdb reanalysed the multiplex PCR reads using MiXCR and keeps one entry per CDR3 protein. The data contain around 460,000 distinct CDR3 sequences, about 14% of them singletons. The data were also submitted as part of a second study, on T cells in Graves' hyperthyroidism and ophthalmopathy.

Sample: peripheral blood mononuclear cells (PBMCs), taken at new diagnosis, from a patient treated with antithyroid drugs. All receptors derive from a woman aged 50 to 60 with Graves disease.

In its sample, this clonotype was seen many times. The chain links TRBV28 to TRBJ2-1, with D unresolved. This CDR3 spans 11 amino acids. Looked up from germline, CDR1 is MDHEN and CDR2 is SYDVKM. The V end lost 6 bases, the J end lost 6 bases, and 6 bases lay between the germline ends. The CDR3 is CASSLGNEQFF. Written as DNA, the CDR3 is TGTGCCAGCAGCTTGGGCAATGAGCAGTTCTTC.

This chain uses TRBV5-1 with TRBJ1-2; maybe TRBD1 (6 bases). Germline values: CDR1 SGHRS, CDR2 YFSETQ. The germline V and J ends were trimmed by 3 bases and 7 bases, with 22 bases remaining between them. The length of the CDR3 is 16 residues. The DNA of the CDR3 is TGCGCCAGCAGCTCGGCGTTCGGACAGAGGGTGGGTGGCTACACCTTC. Residues: CASSSAFGQRVGGYTF.

V gene TRBV29-1 combines with J gene TRBJ2-7, with 8 bases that match TRBD2. Germline CDR1 SQVTM, CDR2 ANQGSEA. V shed 3 bases and J 5 bases; nucleotides not matched to a gene: 6. The length of the CDR3 is 13 residues. This CDR3 is CSVDLRGGDEQYF. The CDR3 nucleotides read TGCAGCGTTGACCTCCGGGGGGGTGACGAGCAGTACTTC.

This clonotype was picked up many times. The CDR3 sequence: CASSEFGGSYEQYF. DNA of the CDR3: TGTGCCAGCAGTGAATTTGGCGGGTCCTACGAGCAGTACTTC. The chain employs TRBV6-1 and TRBJ2-7; TRBD2 is a possible D gene (5 bases). CDR3 length equals 14 residues. Germline V lookup: CDR1 MNHNS, CDR2 SASEGT. V was trimmed by 2 bases and J by 1 base, leaving 9 bases between them.

This clonotype was seen repeatedly, ten times or more. The chain employs TRBV29-1 and TRBJ2-1; the match to TRBD2 covers 11 bases. CDR1 SQVTM and CDR2 ANQGSEA come from the germline V gene. V lost 6 bases and J lost 15; bases outside the gene matches: 10. The CDR3 has 12 amino acids. This CDR3 is CSVSGTSGTSFF. The CDR3 DNA reads as TGCAGCGTGTCCGGGACTAGCGGTACATCGTTCTTC.

With respect to this clonotype: This sequence may be a read error, since a much larger clone differs from it by one base. V gene TRBV9 combines with J gene TRBJ1-1, with D uncertain. Trimming removed 3 bases from V and 0 bases from J, with 12 bases in between. The germline gives CDR1 SGDLS, CDR2 YYNGEE. This CDR3 is 15 amino acids long. The CDR3 coding sequence is TGTGCCAGCAGCGGAGGTTGGCACCTGAACACTGAAGCTTTCTTT. Its translation: CASSGGWHLNTEAFF. The full variable domain, in which reference TRBV9 and TRBJ1-1 provide the parts outside the CDR3, is DSGVTQTPKHLITATGQRVTLRCSPRSGDLSVYWYQQSLDQGLQFLIQYYNGEERAKGNILERFSAQQFPDLHSELNLSSLELGDSALYFCASSGGWHLNTEAFFGQGTRLTVV.

The rearrangement joins TRBV19 to TRBJ2-7; D gene ambiguous. The germline gives CDR1 LNHDA, CDR2 SQIVND (reference sequence). The CDR3 runs 13 residues. Trimming pared 8 bases from V and 3 bases from J, leaving 14 bases between. This CDR3 reads CASEKTAFYEQYF. The CDR3 nucleotides read TGTGCCAGTGAGAAAACAGCGTTCTACGAGCAGTACTTC.

This clonotype was counted ten times or more. The chain couples TRBV28 to TRBJ2-1, with D hard to call. Germline V gene lookup returns CDR1 MDHEN and CDR2 SYDVKM. Trimming pared 2 bases from V and 7 bases from J, leaving 9 bases between. The CDR3 sequence is 13 residues long. CDR3 nucleotides: TGTGCCAGCAGTTTAAGTTTGCGGAATGAGCAGTTCTTC. This codes for CASSLSLRNEQFF. The full variable domain, in which reference TRBV28 and TRBJ2-1 provide the parts outside the CDR3, is DVKVTQSSRYLVKRTGEKVFLECVQDMDHENMFWYRQDPGLGLRLIYFSYDVKMKEKGDIPEGYSVSREKKERFSLILESASTNQTSMYLCASSLSLRNEQFFGPGTRLTVL.

The J gene is TRBJ2-5, the V gene TRBV10-2; no reliable D call. From germline, CDR1 is WSHSY and CDR2 SAAADI. The V end was cut by 7 bases, the J end by 4 bases, with 10 bases between. This CDR3 comprises 12 residues. Here the CDR3 DNA reads TGCGCCAGCACCGAGAAGGGAGAGACCCAGTACTTC. This sequence encodes CASTEKGETQYF.

The J gene is TRBJ2-3, the V gene TRBV18; D is unclear. The ends were cut back, 3 bases at V and 1 base at J, with 8 bases in the middle. The CDR3 sequence is 14 residues long. The V gene's germline CDR1 is KGHSH and CDR2 LQKENI. The CDR3: CASSPPDGTDTQYF. CDR3 bases: TGTGCCAGCTCACCCCCCGATGGCACAGATACGCAGTATTTT.

This clonotype was detected ten times or more. The chain links TRBV10-3 to TRBJ1-5, with D tentatively TRBD1 (6 bases). Germline V lookup: CDR1 ENHRY, CDR2 SYGVKD. CDR3 length: 14 amino acids. V lost 5 bases and J 3 bases, leaving 11 bases between the germline ends. CDR3 sequence: CAISWGHPNQPQHF. Here the CDR3 DNA reads TGTGCCATCAGTTGGGGACACCCCAATCAGCCCCAGCATTTT.

The chain joins TRBV19 to TRBJ1-5; 9 bases match TRBD1. This CDR3 has 15 amino acids. The germline V gene encodes CDR1 LNHDA and CDR2 SQIVND (reference sequence). V lost 7 bases and J lost 3; bases outside the gene matches: 7. CDR3 nucleotide sequence: TGTGCCAGTACGTGGGACAGGGATTTCAATCAGCCCCAGCATTTT. Protein: CASTWDRDFNQPQHF.

The gene calls are TRBV19 and TRBJ1-1; D call uncertain. Germline V CDR1 and CDR2: LNHDA, SQIVND (reference sequence). The V and J ends lost 0 bases and 1 base respectively, with 6 bases between them. The CDR3 has 14 residues. Written as DNA, the CDR3 is TGTGCCAGTAGTATAGAACCGACGAACACTGAAGCTTTCTTT. This gives the protein CASSIEPTNTEAFF.

There are a few counts of this clonotype. Possible read error: a much larger clone is one base away. This chain links TRBV28 with TRBJ2-2, with D possibly TRBD2 on 5 matching bases. The germline V gene encodes CDR1 MDHEN and CDR2 SYDVKM. The CDR3 is 13 amino acids. CDR3 residues: CASRDLATGELVF. As DNA, the CDR3 is TGTGCCAGCAGGGACTTAGCCACCGGGGAGCTGGTTTTT. The full variable domain, rest sourced from reference TRBV28 and TRBJ2-2, is DVKVTQSSRYLVKRTGEKVFLECVQDMDHENMFWYRQDPGLGLRLIYFSYDVKMKEKGDIPEGYSVSREKKERFSLILESASTNQTSMYLCASRDLATGELVFGEGSRLTVL.

This clonotype was picked up many times. The chain is built from TRBV5-1 and TRBJ2-3, with 9 bases matching TRBD1. The CDR3 spans 16 residues. CDR1 and CDR2 (germline): SGHRS, YFSETQ. V shed 4 bases and J 3 bases; nucleotides not matched to a gene: 9. The CDR3 nucleotides read TGCGCCAGCAGCAAGGACAGGGGAGGGTTGACAGATACGCAGTATTTT. Its translation is CASSKDRGGLTDTQYF. The full variable domain, rest sourced from reference TRBV5-1 and TRBJ2-3, is KAGVTQTPRYLIKTRGQQVTLSCSPISGHRSVSWYQQTPGQGLQFLFEYFSETQRNKGNFPGRFSGRQFSNSRSEMNVSTLELGDSALYLCASSKDRGGLTDTQYFGPGTRLTVL.

This chain uses TRBV4-1 with TRBJ1-1; 10 nucleotides agree with TRBD1. Germline CDR1 is MGHRA and CDR2 is YSYEKL. V lost 2 bases and J lost 6; bases outside the gene matches: 6. The CDR3 totals 15 residues. CDR3 bases: TGCGCCAGCAGCCAACTAGGACAGGGGGACGCTGAAGCTTTCTTT. Amino acids: CASSQLGQGDAEAFF.

This clonotype was counted ten times or more. The gene calls are TRBV30 and TRBJ2-1, with D possibly matching TRBD1 (5 bases). The CDR3 sequence is 13 residues long. CDR1 and CDR2 from the germline V gene are GTSNPN and SVGIG (reference sequence). Trimming cost V 4 bases and J 7 bases, with 14 bases left between them. The DNA for the CDR3 is TGTGCCTGGAACCCAGGGCCGCCTAATGAGCAGTTCTTC. Translation gives CAWNPGPPNEQFF.

The CDR3 loop is CSAARVGSGIGEQYF. CDR3 bases: TGCAGTGCGGCCAGGGTGGGTAGCGGGATCGGGGAGCAGTACTTC. The V and J genes are TRBV20-1 and TRBJ2-7; 8 positions match TRBD2. The V gene end was trimmed by 6 bases and the J gene end by 7 bases; junction bases not matched to a gene: 17. Per germline, CDR1 DFQATT and CDR2 SNEGSKA (reference sequence). CDR3 length: 15 amino acids.

V gene TRBV20-1 combines with J gene TRBJ2-7; TRBD2 is a possible D gene (6 bases). The V end was cut by 5 bases, the J end by 2 bases, with 13 bases between. CDR1 and CDR2 from the germline V gene are DFQATT and SNEGSKA (reference sequence). CDR3 length: 13 amino acids. CDR3 DNA sequence: TGCAGTGCTCGAAGCGGAGGGCCCTACGAGCAGTACTTC. This sequence encodes CSARSGGPYEQYF.

This clonotype was recorded at least ten times. V gene TRBV28 combines with J gene TRBJ2-7, with 8 bases identical to TRBD1. Germline V lookup: CDR1 MDHEN, CDR2 SYDVKM. The CDR3 sequence is 14 residues long. V trimming: 7 bases; J trimming: 4 bases; junction bases outside the gene matches: 9. CDR3 DNA sequence: TGTGCCAGCACCCCGGGGCGACAGGGGTACGAGCAGTACTTC. It codes for CASTPGRQGYEQYF.

In the case of this clonotype: A much larger clone lies one base from this, so it may be a read error. This chain links TRBV6-5 with TRBJ2-7, with D maybe TRBD2 (6 bases). CDR3 length equals 15 residues. Germline lookup yields CDR1 MNHEY and CDR2 SVGAGI. CDR3 sequence reads: CASSYQPSVSYEQHF. In DNA form, the CDR3 reads TGTGCCAGCAGTTACCAGCCTAGCGTCTCCTACGAGCAGCACTTC.

V and J are TRBV9 and TRBJ1-3, with D unresolved. Germline CDR1 SGDLS, CDR2 YYNGEE. The CDR3 consists of 15 residues. V lost 0 bases, J lost 0 bases, and 7 bases lay in between. The CDR3 spells CASSVDGVSGNTIYF. The CDR3 region has the DNA TGTGCCAGCAGCGTAGACGGGGTCTCTGGAAACACCATATATTTT.

This clonotype occurred a few times. V and J are TRBV7-2 and TRBJ2-7; 10 bases match TRBD2. The CDR3 loop spans 15 amino acids. V gave up 3 bases and J gave up 5 bases; unmatched junction bases: 7. The V gene's germline CDR1 is SGHTA and CDR2 FQGNSA. The CDR3 is CASSFGASGSNEQYF. DNA for the CDR3: TGTGCCAGCAGCTTTGGGGCTAGCGGGAGTAACGAGCAGTACTTC.

This clonotype showed up just a few times. V and J are TRBV13 and TRBJ2-2; D is unresolved. The germline gives CDR1 PRHDT, CDR2 FYEKMQ (reference sequence). The ends were cut back, 2 bases at V and 6 bases at J, with 19 bases in the middle. The CDR3 is 17 amino acids. The DNA of the CDR3 is TGTGCCAGCAGCTTACCTTCGGTCTCGCTTTCTGCCGGGGAGCTGTTTTTT. It encodes CASSLPSVSLSAGELFF.

In this sample, this clonotype turned up many times. J is TRBJ2-3 and V is TRBV2, with 9 bases identical to TRBD2. This CDR3 region has 15 residues. V dropped 8 bases and J dropped 2; count of bases not matched to a gene: 8. CDR1 is SNHLY, CDR2 FYNNEI, per germline. The CDR3 here is CASRPWTSDTDTQYF. Here the CDR3 DNA reads TGTGCCAGCCGACCCTGGACTAGCGACACAGATACGCAGTATTTT. The whole variable domain, filled in from reference TRBV2 and TRBJ2-3, reads EPEVTQTPSHQVTQMGQEVILRCVPISNHLYFYWYRQILGQKVEFLVSFYNNEISEKSEIFDDQFSVERPDGSNFTLKIRSTKLEDSAMYFCASRPWTSDTDTQYFGPGTRLTVL.

This rearrangement joins TRBV6-1 to TRBJ2-5; 8 bases map to TRBD2. V lost 10 bases to trimming and J lost 2 bases; unmatched junction nucleotides: 9. Germline CDR1 MNHNS, CDR2 SASEGT. This CDR3 has 14 amino acids. This CDR3 is CATSTGTSQETQYF. The CDR3 coding sequence is TGTGCCACCTCAACCGGGACTAGTCAAGAGACCCAGTACTTC.

This clonotype was observed a single time. A much larger clone differs by one base, so this may be a read error. The chain couples TRBV6-2 or TRBV6-3 to TRBJ2-7; 11 bases are a match to TRBD2. The CDR3 has 14 amino acids. Germline-derived CDR1 and CDR2 are MNHEY and SVGEGT. The CDR3 spells CASSYTSGRSELYF. The CDR3 DNA reads TGTGCCAGCAGTTATACTAGCGGGAGAAGTGAGCTGTACTTC.

The V and J genes are TRBV11-2 and TRBJ2-7; 7 positions agree with TRBD1. CDR1 SGHAT and CDR2 FQNNGV come from the germline V gene. The CDR3 runs to 15 residues. The V segment lost 3 bases and the J segment 0 bases; nucleotides outside the gene matches: 5. The CDR3 DNA reads TGTGCCAGCAGCTTTTTTGGGGACAGCTCCTACGAGCAGTACTTC. It specifies CASSFFGDSSYEQYF.